These 20 T cell receptor beta chains share one sample of origin, sequenced in a study of blood T cell repertoires in COVID-19. The assay was immunoSEQ multiplex PCR, and TCRdb's table has in-frame clones only and misses some. The profile shows about 410,000 clones, about nine tenths of them singletons. The sample was peripheral blood. The receptors originated from a woman in her twenties or thirties with active or convalescent COVID-19.

This clone turned up a few times. The J gene is TRBJ2-1, the V gene TRBV19; D unresolved. Per germline, CDR1 LNHDA and CDR2 SQIVND (reference sequence). The CDR3 contains 11 residues. The germline V and J ends were trimmed by 7 bases and 4 bases, with 5 bases remaining between them. The DNA of the CDR3 is TGTGCCAGTATGAGTTACAATGAGCAGTTCTTC. It is translated as CASMSYNEQFF.

The chain links TRBV10-1 to TRBJ1-2, with D maybe TRBD1 (6 bases). Germline lookup yields CDR1 WNHNN and CDR2 SYGVQD (reference sequence). The CDR3 covers 14 residues. V lost 0 bases and J lost 5, with 10 bases in between. CDR3 sequence: CASSESTGRYGYTF. The DNA for the CDR3 is TGCGCCAGCAGTGAGTCGACAGGCCGTTATGGCTACACCTTC.

CDR3 sequence reads: CASSRDRRDSPLHF. The CDR3 DNA reads TGTGCCAGTAGTCGTGACCGCCGGGATTCACCCCTCCACTTT. The chain joins TRBV19 to TRBJ1-6; D gene uncertain. Germline values: CDR1 LNHDA, CDR2 SQIVND (reference sequence). The CDR3 runs 14 residues. Trimming removed 5 bases from V and 8 bases from J, with 13 bases in between. Drawing the rest from reference TRBV19 and TRBJ1-6, the complete variable domain is DGGITQSPKYLFRKEGQNVTLSCEQNLNHDAMYWYRQDPGQGLRLIYYSQIVNDFQKGDIAEGYSVSREKKESFPLTVTSAQKNPTAFYLCASSRDRRDSPLHFGNGTRLTVT.

The rearrangement links TRBV28 to TRBJ1-2, with a tentative D call TRBD1 (6 bases). The CDR3 loop spans 16 amino acids. The germline CDR1 and CDR2 sequences are MDHEN and SYDVKM. Trimming stripped 6 bases from V and 5 bases from J, with 22 bases between. The chain's CDR3 is CASSLMRGQGHYGYTF. The CDR3 DNA is TGTGCCAGCAGCTTAATGAGGGGTCAGGGGCATTATGGCTACACCTTC.

This clone was seen once. The chain employs TRBV7-9 and TRBJ2-7; the match to TRBD1 covers 10 bases. With V trimmed by 5 bases and J by 6 bases, 7 bases remained unmatched. Germline assignment: CDR1 SEHNR and CDR2 FQNEAQ (reference sequence). The CDR3 totals 14 residues. The CDR3 protein is CASSPGQGDGEQYF. The CDR3 coding sequence is TGTGCCAGCAGCCCAGGACAGGGGGACGGCGAGCAGTACTTC.

A word on this clone: The identical CDR3 is also encoded by other nucleotide sequences in the sample. The V call is TRBV18, the J call TRBJ2-3, with D unresolved. CDR1 and CDR2 from the germline V gene are KGHSH and LQKENI. This CDR3 is 14 amino acids long. V lost 0 bases and J lost 0, with 4 bases in between. The CDR3 DNA reads TGTGCCAGCTCACCACCCGTTAGCACAGATACGCAGTATTTT. This encodes CASSPPVSTDTQYF.

V and J are TRBV25-1 and TRBJ2-1, with 11 bases that match TRBD2. The CDR3 length is 16 residues. V shed 3 bases, J shed 4 bases, and the junction held 5 bases outside the gene matches. Germline V gives CDR1 MGHDK, CDR2 SYGVNS. The CDR3 coding sequence is TGTGCCAGCAGTGATAGCGGGAGGGCCGCGTACAATGAGCAGTTCTTC. It specifies CASSDSGRAAYNEQFF.

The chain carries TRBV30 and TRBJ2-7; 7 bases map to TRBD2. This CDR3 comprises 12 residues. Germline lookup yields CDR1 GTSNPN and CDR2 SVGIG (reference sequence). Trimming cost V 2 bases and J 5 bases; bases outside gene matches: 3. The CDR3 coding sequence is TGTGCCTGGAGTACGGGAGGCAACGAGCAGTACTTC. Amino acids: CAWSTGGNEQYF. Full variable domain (rest looked up from reference TRBV30 and TRBJ2-7): SQTIHQWPATLVQPVGSPLSLECTVEGTSNPNLYWYRQAAGRGLQLLFYSVGIGQISSEVPQNLSASRPQDRQFILSSKKLLLSDSGFYLCAWSTGGNEQYFGPGTRLTVT.

The chain joins TRBV7-2 to TRBJ1-2; weak D call: TRBD1 (5 bases). Trimming left V 0 bases short and J 6 bases short, with 14 bases between. Per germline, CDR1 SGHTA and CDR2 FQGNSA. CDR3 size: 15 residues. The CDR3 here is CASSLARGSGDGYTF. CDR3 nucleotides: TGTGCCAGCAGCTTAGCACGGGGGTCTGGAGATGGCTACACCTTC.

V gene TRBV7-6 combines with J gene TRBJ2-3, with 7 positions matching TRBD2. The CDR3 contains 18 residues. The V segment lost 1 base and the J segment 5 bases; nucleotides outside the gene matches: 15. Per the germline V gene, CDR1 is SGHVS and CDR2 is FNYEAQ. The CDR3 here is CASSLGPSIAGPGDTQYF. For the CDR3, the DNA is TGTGCCAGCAGCTTAGGGCCGTCGATAGCGGGCCCTGGAGATACGCAGTATTTT.

V is TRBV29-1 and J is TRBJ1-1, with 8 bases aligning to TRBD1. The CDR3 is 14 amino acids. Germline CDR1 reads SQVTM; CDR2 reads ANQGSEA. Trimming removed 2 bases from V and 11 bases from J; junction bases left unmatched: 13. CDR3 loop: CSVEIERTGNKAFF. The CDR3 DNA sequence: TGCAGCGTTGAAATAGAGCGGACAGGGAATAAGGCTTTCTTT.

This chain links TRBV7-2 with TRBJ1-2, with D perhaps matching TRBD1 (5 bases). Trimming left V 3 bases short and J 3 bases short, with 14 bases between. Germline CDR1 is SGHTA and CDR2 is FQGNSA. The CDR3 loop spans 15 amino acids. The CDR3 is CASSLGLTLDYGYTF. CDR3 bases: TGTGCCAGCAGCTTGGGACTGACGCTAGACTATGGCTACACCTTC.

The V call is TRBV6-6, the J call TRBJ2-7, with a weak D call TRBD1 (5 bases). The germline CDR1 and CDR2 sequences are MNHNY and SVGAGI (reference sequence). Deletions cut 2 bases from V and 5 bases from J, with 13 bases between. The CDR3 runs to 14 residues. CDR3 nucleotides: TGTGCCAGCAGTTACGGGCAGGGCAGCCACGAGCAGTACTTC. Its protein product is CASSYGQGSHEQYF.

In this sample, this clone turned up once. The chain joins TRBV2 to TRBJ2-2, with a possible D match to TRBD1 (5 bases). Germline CDR1 SNHLY, CDR2 FYNNEI. Trimming removed 3 bases from V and 1 base from J, with 9 bases in between. The CDR3 loop spans 15 amino acids. The CDR3 DNA reads TGTGCCAGCAGTGATCCCAGGGAGAACACCGGGGAGCTGTTTTTT. This encodes CASSDPRENTGELFF.

The rearrangement links TRBV11-2 to TRBJ1-1, with 8 positions matching TRBD1. The CDR3 totals 16 residues. Germline CDR1 is SGHAT and CDR2 is FQNNGV. The trim removed 1 base at V and 4 bases at J, leaving 8 bases unmatched. This chain's CDR3 is CASSLGGQVFSTEAFF. The CDR3 region has the DNA TGTGCCAGCAGCTTAGGGGGACAGGTCTTCAGCACTGAAGCTTTCTTT.

The chain employs TRBV2 and TRBJ2-1; 10 nucleotides agree with TRBD2. This CDR3 comprises 15 residues. Trimming cost V 6 bases and J 4 bases; bases outside gene matches: 6. The germline CDR1 and CDR2 sequences are SNHLY and FYNNEI. The CDR3 loop is CASRSRTSGYNEQFF. In DNA form, the CDR3 reads TGTGCCAGCAGGTCCCGGACTAGCGGTTACAATGAGCAGTTCTTC.

The chain couples TRBV5-1 to TRBJ2-1; TRBD2 might be the D (5 bases). The CDR3 totals 13 residues. Germline lookup yields CDR1 SGHRS and CDR2 YFSETQ. The V end was cut by 1 base, the J end by 5 bases, with 7 bases between. CDR3 in amino acids: CASSLNGDNEQFF. In DNA, the CDR3 is TGCGCCAGCAGCTTGAACGGGGACAATGAGCAGTTCTTC.

This rearrangement joins TRBV5-4 to TRBJ1-2, with D possibly matching TRBD1 (6 bases). Trimming left V 0 bases short and J 7 bases short, with 10 bases between. Germline V CDR1 and CDR2: SGHNT, YYREEE (reference sequence). CDR3 length: 13 residues. The CDR3 DNA reads as TGTGCCAGCAGCTTGGGACAGGTGGGTGGCTACACCTTC. Encoded protein: CASSLGQVGGYTF.

V gene TRBV19 combines with J gene TRBJ1-1; 9 bases are shared with TRBD1. This CDR3 spans 15 amino acids. V shed 5 bases, J shed 1 base, and the junction held 5 bases outside the gene matches. Germline V gene lookup returns CDR1 LNHDA and CDR2 SQIVND (reference sequence). CDR3 DNA: TGTGCCAGTAGTCCTCGGACAGGGGAGAACACTGAAGCTTTCTTT. This sequence encodes CASSPRTGENTEAFF.

The V and J genes are TRBV7-2 and TRBJ1-1, with TRBD1 identical over 8 bases. The length of the CDR3 is 13 residues. CDR1 and CDR2 (germline): SGHTA, FQGNSA. J lost 3 bases, V lost 4 bases, and 1 base had no gene match. The CDR3 spells CASSSDRDTEAFF. The DNA of the CDR3 is TGTGCCAGCAGCTCGGACAGGGACACTGAAGCTTTCTTT.